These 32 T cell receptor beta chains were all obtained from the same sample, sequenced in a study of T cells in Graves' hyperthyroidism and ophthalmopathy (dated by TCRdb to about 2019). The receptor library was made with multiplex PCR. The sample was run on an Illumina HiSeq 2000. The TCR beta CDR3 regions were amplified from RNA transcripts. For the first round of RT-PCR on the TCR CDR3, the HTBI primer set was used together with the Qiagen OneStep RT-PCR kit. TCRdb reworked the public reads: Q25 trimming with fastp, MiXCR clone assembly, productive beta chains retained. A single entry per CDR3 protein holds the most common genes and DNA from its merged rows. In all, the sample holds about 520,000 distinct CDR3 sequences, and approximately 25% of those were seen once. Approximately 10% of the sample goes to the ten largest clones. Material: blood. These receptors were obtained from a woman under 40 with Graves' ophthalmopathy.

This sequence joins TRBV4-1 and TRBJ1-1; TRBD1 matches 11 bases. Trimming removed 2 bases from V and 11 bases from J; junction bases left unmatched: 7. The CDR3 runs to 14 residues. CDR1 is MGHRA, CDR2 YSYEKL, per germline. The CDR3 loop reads CASSQPGTGGPAFF. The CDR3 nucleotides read TGCGCCAGCAGCCAACCCGGGACAGGGGGGCCGGCTTTCTTT.

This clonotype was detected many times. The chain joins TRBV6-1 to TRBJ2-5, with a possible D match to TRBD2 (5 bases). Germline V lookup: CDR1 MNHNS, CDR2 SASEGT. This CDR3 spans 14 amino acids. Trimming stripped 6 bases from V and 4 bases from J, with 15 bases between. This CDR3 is CASRARTGGETQYF. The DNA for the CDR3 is TGTGCCAGCAGGGCCCGGACTGGCGGAGAGACCCAGTACTTC.

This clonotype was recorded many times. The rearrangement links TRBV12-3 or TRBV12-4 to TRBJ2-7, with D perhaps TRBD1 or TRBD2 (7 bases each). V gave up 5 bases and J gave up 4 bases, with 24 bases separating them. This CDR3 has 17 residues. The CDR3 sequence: CASSVGQLNKRGYEQYF. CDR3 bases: TGTGCCAGCAGTGTGGGACAGCTCAACAAGCGGGGTTACGAGCAGTACTTC.

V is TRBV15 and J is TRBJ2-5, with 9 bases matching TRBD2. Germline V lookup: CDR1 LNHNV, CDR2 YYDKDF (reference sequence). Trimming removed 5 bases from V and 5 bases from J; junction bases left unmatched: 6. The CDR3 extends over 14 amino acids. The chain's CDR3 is CATSGSGSGETQYF. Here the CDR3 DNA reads TGTGCCACCAGCGGTAGCGGGAGTGGTGAGACCCAGTACTTC. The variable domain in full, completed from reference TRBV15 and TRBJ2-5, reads DAMVIQNPRYQVTQFGKPVTLSCSQTLNHNVMYWYQQKSSQAPKLLFHYYDKDFNNEADTPDNFQSRRPNTSFCFLDIRSPGLGDTAMYLCATSGSGSGETQYFGPGTRLLVL.

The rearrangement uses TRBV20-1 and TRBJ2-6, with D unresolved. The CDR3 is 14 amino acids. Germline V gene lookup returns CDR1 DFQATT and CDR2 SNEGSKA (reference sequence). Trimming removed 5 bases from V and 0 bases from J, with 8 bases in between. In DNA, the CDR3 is TGCAGTGCTGCAGTGAGCTCTGGGGCCAACGTCCTGACTTTC. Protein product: CSAAVSSGANVLTF.

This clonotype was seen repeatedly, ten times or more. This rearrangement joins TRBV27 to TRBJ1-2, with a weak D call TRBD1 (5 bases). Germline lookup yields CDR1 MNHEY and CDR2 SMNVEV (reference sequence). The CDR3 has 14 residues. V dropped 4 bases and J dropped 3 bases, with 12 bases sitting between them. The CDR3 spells CASSSAGMDYGYTF. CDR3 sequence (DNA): TGTGCCAGCAGTTCGGCAGGGATGGACTATGGCTACACCTTC.

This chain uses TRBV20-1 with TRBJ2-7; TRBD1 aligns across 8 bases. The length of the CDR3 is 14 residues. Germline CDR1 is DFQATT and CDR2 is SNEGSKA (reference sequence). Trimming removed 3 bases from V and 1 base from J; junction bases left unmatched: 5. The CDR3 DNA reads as TGCAGTGCTAGCAACAGGGGGGAATCCTACGAGCAGTACTTC. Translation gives CSASNRGESYEQYF.

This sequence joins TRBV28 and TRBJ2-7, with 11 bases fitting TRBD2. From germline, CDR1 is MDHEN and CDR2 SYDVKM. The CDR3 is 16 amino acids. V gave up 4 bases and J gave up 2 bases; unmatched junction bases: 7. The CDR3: CASSSQLAGEPYEQYF. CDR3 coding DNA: TGTGCCAGCAGTTCCCAACTAGCGGGAGAGCCCTACGAGCAGTACTTC.

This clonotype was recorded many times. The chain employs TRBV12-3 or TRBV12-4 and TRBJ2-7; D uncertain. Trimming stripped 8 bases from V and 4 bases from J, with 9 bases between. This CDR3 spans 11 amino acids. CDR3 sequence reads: CASALLYEQYF. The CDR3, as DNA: TGTGCCAGCGCCCTTTTATACGAGCAGTACTTC.

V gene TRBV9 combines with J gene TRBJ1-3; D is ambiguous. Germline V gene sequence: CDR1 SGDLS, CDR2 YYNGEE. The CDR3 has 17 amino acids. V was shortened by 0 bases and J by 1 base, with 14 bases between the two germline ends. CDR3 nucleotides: TGTGCCAGCAGCGTAGGAAAGGGCCCGACTTCTGGAAACACCATATATTTT. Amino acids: CASSVGKGPTSGNTIYF.

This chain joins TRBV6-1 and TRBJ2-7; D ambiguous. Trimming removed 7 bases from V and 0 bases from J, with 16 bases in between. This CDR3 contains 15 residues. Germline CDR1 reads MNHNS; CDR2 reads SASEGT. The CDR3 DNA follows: TGTGCCAGCACCTCCACGCCCCGGAGCTCCTACGAGCAGTACTTC. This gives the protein CASTSTPRSSYEQYF.

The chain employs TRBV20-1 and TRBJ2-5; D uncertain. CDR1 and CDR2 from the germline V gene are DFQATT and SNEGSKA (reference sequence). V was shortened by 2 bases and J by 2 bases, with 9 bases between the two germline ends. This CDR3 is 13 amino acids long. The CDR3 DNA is TGCAGTGCTAGAATTCAGGTACAAGAGACCCAGTACTTC. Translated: CSARIQVQETQYF.

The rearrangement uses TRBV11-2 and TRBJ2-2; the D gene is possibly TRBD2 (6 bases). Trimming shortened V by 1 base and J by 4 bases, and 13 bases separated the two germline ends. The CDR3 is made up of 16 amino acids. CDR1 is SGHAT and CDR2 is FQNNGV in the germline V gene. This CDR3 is CASSLGLGTRTGELFF. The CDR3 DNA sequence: TGTGCCAGCAGCTTAGGTCTGGGGACTCGCACCGGGGAGCTGTTTTTT.

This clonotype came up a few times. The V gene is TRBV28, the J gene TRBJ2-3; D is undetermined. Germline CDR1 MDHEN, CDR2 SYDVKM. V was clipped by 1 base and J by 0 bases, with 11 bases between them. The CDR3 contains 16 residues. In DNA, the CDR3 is TGTGCCAGCAGTTTATCACGTCTACCAAGCACAGATACGCAGTATTTT. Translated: CASSLSRLPSTDTQYF.

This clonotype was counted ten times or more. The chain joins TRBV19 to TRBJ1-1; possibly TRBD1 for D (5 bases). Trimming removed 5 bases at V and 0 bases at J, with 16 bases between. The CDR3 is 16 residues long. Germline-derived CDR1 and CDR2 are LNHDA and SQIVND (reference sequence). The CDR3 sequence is CASSGQSRGMNTEAFF. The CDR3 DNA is TGTGCCAGTAGTGGACAATCCCGAGGGATGAACACTGAAGCTTTCTTT.

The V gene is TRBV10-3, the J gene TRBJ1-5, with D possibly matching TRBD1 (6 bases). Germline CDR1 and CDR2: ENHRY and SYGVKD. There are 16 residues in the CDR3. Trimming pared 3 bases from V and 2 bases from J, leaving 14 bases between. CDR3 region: CAISDSTGYGNQPQHF. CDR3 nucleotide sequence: TGTGCCATCAGTGATTCAACAGGGTACGGCAATCAGCCCCAGCATTTT.

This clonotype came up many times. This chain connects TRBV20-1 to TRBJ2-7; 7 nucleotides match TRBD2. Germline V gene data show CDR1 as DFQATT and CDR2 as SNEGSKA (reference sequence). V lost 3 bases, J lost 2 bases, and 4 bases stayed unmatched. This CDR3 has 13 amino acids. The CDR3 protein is CSASLGRAYEQYF. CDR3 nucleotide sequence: TGCAGTGCTAGTTTGGGGAGGGCCTACGAGCAGTACTTC.

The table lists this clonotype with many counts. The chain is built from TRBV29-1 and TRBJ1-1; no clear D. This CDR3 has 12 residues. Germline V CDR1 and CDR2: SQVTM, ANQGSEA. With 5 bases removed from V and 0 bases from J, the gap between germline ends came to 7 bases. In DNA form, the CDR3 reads TGCAGCGTTTACATGTTGAACACTGAAGCTTTCTTT. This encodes CSVYMLNTEAFF. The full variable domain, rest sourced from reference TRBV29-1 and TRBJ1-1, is SAVISQKPSRDICQRGTSLTIQCQVDSQVTMMFWYRQQPGQSLTLIATANQGSEATYESGFVIDKFPISRPNLTFSTLTVSNMSPEDSSIYLCSVYMLNTEAFFGQGTRLTVV.

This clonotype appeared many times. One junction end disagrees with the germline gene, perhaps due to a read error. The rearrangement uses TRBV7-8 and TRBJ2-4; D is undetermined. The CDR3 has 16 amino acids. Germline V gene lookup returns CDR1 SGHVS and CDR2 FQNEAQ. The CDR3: CASSLMGISAKNIKYF. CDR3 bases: TGTGCCAGCAGCTTAATGGGGATCTCAGCCAAAAACATTAAGTACTTC.

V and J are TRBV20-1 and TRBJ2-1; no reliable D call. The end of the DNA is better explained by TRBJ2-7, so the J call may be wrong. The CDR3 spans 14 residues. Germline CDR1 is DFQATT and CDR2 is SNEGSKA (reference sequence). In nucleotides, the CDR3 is TGCAGTGCTAGGGAGTACCGTCGTAACAATGAGCAGTACTTC. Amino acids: CSAREYRRNNEQYF.

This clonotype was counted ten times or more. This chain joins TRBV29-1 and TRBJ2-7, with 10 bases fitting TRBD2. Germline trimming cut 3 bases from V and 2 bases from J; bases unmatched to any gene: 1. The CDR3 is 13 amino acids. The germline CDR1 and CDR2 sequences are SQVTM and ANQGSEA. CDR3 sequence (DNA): TGCAGCGTTGACAGCGGGGGGGCCTACGAGCAGTACTTC. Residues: CSVDSGGAYEQYF.

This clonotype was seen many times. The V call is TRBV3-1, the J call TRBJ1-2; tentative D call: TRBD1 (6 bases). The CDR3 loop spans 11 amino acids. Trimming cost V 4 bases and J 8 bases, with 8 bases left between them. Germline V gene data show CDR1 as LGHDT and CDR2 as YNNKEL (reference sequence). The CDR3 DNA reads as TGTGCCAGCAGCCTTCAGGGGGGCTACACCTTC. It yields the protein CASSLQGGYTF.

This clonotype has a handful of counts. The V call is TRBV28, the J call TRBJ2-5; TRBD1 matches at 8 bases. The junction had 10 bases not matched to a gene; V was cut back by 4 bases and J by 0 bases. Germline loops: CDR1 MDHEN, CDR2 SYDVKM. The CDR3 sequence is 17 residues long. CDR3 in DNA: TGTGCCAGCAGTTCCCGACAGGGGCGTCAGTACCAAGAGACCCAGTACTTC. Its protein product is CASSSRQGRQYQETQYF. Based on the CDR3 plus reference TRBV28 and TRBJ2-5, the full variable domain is DVKVTQSSRYLVKRTGEKVFLECVQDMDHENMFWYRQDPGLGLRLIYFSYDVKMKEKGDIPEGYSVSREKKERFSLILESASTNQTSMYLCASSSRQGRQYQETQYFGPGTRLLVL.

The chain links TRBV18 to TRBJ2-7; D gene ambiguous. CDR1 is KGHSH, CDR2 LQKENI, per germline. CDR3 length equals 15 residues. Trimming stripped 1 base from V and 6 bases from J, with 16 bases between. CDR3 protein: CASSPRVESTGEQYF. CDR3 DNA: TGTGCCAGCTCACCACGGGTCGAGAGTACGGGCGAGCAGTACTTC.

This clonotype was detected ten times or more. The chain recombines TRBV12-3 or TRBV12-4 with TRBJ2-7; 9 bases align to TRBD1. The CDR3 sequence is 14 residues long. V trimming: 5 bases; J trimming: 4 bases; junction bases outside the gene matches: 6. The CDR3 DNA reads TGTGCCAGCAGTCCGCGGGACAGGGAATACGAGCAGTACTTC. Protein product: CASSPRDREYEQYF.

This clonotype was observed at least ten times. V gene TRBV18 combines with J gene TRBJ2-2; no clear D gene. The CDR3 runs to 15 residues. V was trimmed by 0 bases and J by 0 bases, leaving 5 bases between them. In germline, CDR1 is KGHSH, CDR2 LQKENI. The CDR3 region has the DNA TGTGCCAGCTCACCACCCCCAGCGAACACCGGGGAGCTGTTTTTT. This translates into CASSPPPANTGELFF.

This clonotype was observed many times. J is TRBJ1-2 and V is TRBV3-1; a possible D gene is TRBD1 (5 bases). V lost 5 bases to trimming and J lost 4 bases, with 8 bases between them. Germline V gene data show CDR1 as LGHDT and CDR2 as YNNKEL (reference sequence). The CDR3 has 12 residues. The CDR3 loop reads CASSGRGYGYTF. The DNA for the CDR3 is TGTGCCAGCAGCGGGAGGGGCTATGGCTACACCTTC.

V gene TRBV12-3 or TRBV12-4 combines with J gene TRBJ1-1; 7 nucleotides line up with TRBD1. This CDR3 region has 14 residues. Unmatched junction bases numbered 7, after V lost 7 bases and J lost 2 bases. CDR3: CASTDRVPNTEAFF. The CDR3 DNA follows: TGTGCCAGCACAGACAGGGTGCCCAACACTGAAGCTTTCTTT.

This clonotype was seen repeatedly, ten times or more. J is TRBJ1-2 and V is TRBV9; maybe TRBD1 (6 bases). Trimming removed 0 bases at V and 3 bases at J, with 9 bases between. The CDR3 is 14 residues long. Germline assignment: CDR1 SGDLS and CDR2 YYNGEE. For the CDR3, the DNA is TGTGCCAGCAGCGTAGGAGGGGGGGACTATGGCTACACCTTC. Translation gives CASSVGGGDYGYTF. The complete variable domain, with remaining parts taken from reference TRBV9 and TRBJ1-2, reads DSGVTQTPKHLITATGQRVTLRCSPRSGDLSVYWYQQSLDQGLQFLIQYYNGEERAKGNILERFSAQQFPDLHSELNLSSLELGDSALYFCASSVGGGDYGYTFGSGTRLTVV.

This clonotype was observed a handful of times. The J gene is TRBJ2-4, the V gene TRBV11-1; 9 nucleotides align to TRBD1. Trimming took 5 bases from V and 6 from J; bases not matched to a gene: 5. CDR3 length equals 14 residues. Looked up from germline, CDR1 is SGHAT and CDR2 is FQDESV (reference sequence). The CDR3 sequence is CASSQDRGGNIQYF. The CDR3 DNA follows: TGTGCCAGCAGCCAAGACAGGGGGGGAAACATTCAGTACTTC.

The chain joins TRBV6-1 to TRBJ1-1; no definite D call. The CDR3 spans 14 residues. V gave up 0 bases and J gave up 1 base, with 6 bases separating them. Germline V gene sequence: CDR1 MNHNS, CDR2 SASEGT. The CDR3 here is CASSEAGRNTEAFF. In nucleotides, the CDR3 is TGTGCCAGCAGTGAAGCAGGGAGGAACACTGAAGCTTTCTTT.

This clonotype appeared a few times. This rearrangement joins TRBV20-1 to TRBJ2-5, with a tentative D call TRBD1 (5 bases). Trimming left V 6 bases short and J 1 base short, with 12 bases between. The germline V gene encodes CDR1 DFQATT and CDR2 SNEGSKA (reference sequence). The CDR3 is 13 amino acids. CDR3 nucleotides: TGCAGTGCAACGACAGAGCTCCAAGAGACCCAGTACTTC. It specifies CSATTELQETQYF.